This T cell receptor (beta chain) derives from a study of CD8 T cells in ankylosing spondylitis. TCRdb reprocessed the 5' RACE reads via MiXCR and lists one record per CDR3 protein. The sample has around 480,000 distinct CDR3 sequences, roughly 18% seen once. Unmatched junction bases numbered 6, after V lost 4 bases and J lost 5 bases. The CDR3 extends over 14 amino acids. A remark on this clonotype: Its antigen remains unidentified.

Broader study findings: A TCR beta motif of roughly eight highly homologous variants seemed to mark ankylosing spondylitis blood. Disease-linked clones reportedly concentrated significantly in matched ankylosing spondylitis synovial fluid.

This sequence originates from a male donor with ankylosing spondylitis. The sample taken for sequencing was blood, either unsorted or a sorted T cell fraction (not recorded which). J is TRBJ2-5 and V is TRBV12-3 or TRBV12-4; 8 positions match TRBD2. CDR3 DNA sequence: TGTGCCAGCAGTTCTAGCGGGCTTGGGGAGACCCAGTACTTC. This translates into CASSSSGLGETQYF.